Presented here are 20 T cell receptor beta chains from one specimen sequenced in a study of T cell responses to AZD1222 COVID-19 vaccine. Clones were sequenced by immunoSEQ multiplex PCR, and TCRdb holds only the in-frame ones, with some missing. Of about 110,000 clones in the sample, over 75% were seen once. The sample here was peripheral blood, taken on day 0 of AZD1222 vaccination. The receptor source for this set is an adult in good health.

J is TRBJ2-7 and V is TRBV7-8; D uncertain. CDR3 length: 12 residues. Germline CDR1 reads SGHVS; CDR2 reads FQNEAQ. V lost 5 bases, J lost 3 bases, and 8 bases lay in between. CDR3 amino acids: CASSLTHYEQYF. CDR3 nucleotide sequence: TGTGCCAGCAGCCTGACACACTACGAGCAGTACTTC.

The gene calls are TRBV4-3 and TRBJ2-7; 9 bases are a match to TRBD2. V was clipped by 1 base and J by 3 bases; unmatched bases: 13. Germline values: CDR1 LGHNA, CDR2 YSLEER. The CDR3 has 18 amino acids. CDR3 in amino acids: CASSQATLLAGTHYEQYF. The CDR3 DNA reads as TGCGCCAGCAGCCAAGCCACCCTCCTAGCGGGAACACACTACGAGCAGTACTTC.

The CDR3 sequence is CASSRGRRSYNEQFF. CDR3 nucleotides: TGCGCCAGCAGTCGAGGTCGCAGGTCCTACAATGAGCAGTTCTTC. The chain has TRBV23-1 and TRBJ2-1; D not resolved. TRBV23-1 counts as an open reading frame of uncertain function. The CDR3 spans 15 residues. The V gene lost 4 bases and the J gene lost 1 base, with 11 bases spanning the gap.

The genes are TRBV12-5 and TRBJ1-4, with D unclear. CDR3 length: 16 residues. V lost 0 bases and J 6 bases, leaving 14 bases between the germline ends. Per germline, CDR1 LGHNT and CDR2 FRNRAP. As DNA, the CDR3 is TGTGCTAGTGGTTTGGTAAGTGGGATCGGCGATGAAAAACTGTTTTTT. This codes for CASGLVSGIGDEKLFF.

V usage is TRBV28 and J usage is TRBJ1-5; possibly TRBD1 for D (5 bases). V lost 6 bases and J lost 0, with 15 bases in between. Germline V gene sequence: CDR1 MDHEN, CDR2 SYDVKM. This CDR3 spans 16 amino acids. CDR3 loop: CASSPGSFASNQPQHF. The CDR3 DNA sequence: TGTGCCAGCAGCCCAGGGTCTTTTGCTAGCAATCAGCCCCAGCATTTT.

This clone was seen a single time. The V and J genes are TRBV5-6 and TRBJ2-3, with a tentative D call TRBD1 (6 bases). Per germline, CDR1 SGHDT and CDR2 YYEEEE. This CDR3 is built from 16 residues. Between the trimmed V and J ends, which lost 4 bases and 2 bases, there was a span of 17 bases. The DNA for the CDR3 is TGTGCCAGCAGCGAAAGGGGGTCTTCCCACACAGATACGCAGTATTTT. It yields the protein CASSERGSSHTDTQYF.

The rearrangement uses TRBV2 and TRBJ2-5; TRBD2 matches at 15 bases. The length of the CDR3 is 14 residues. The ends lost 8 bases at V and 5 bases at J; junction bases unmatched: 3. The V gene's germline CDR1 is SNHLY and CDR2 FYNNEI. Here the CDR3 DNA reads TGTGCCAGCCGGACTAGCGGGGGGGCGGAGACCCAGTACTTC. Its protein is CASRTSGGAETQYF.

CDR3 amino acids: CASSLGSGGYGYTF. In nucleotides, the CDR3 is TGTGCCAGCAGCTTAGGATCGGGAGGCTATGGCTACACCTTC. The rearrangement joins TRBV13 to TRBJ1-2; D is unresolved. CDR3 length: 14 residues. V lost 0 bases and J 4 bases, leaving 9 bases between the germline ends. Germline loops: CDR1 PRHDT, CDR2 FYEKMQ (reference sequence).

CDR3 sequence (DNA): TGCGCCAGCAGCCTCTTGGGAGACTATGGCTACACCTTC. Protein sequence: CASSLLGDYGYTF. This chain joins TRBV5-1 and TRBJ1-2; D gene unclear. Trimming left V 4 bases short and J 3 bases short, with 10 bases between. The germline V gene encodes CDR1 SGHRS and CDR2 YFSETQ. The CDR3 sequence is 13 residues long.

The chain combines TRBV28 with TRBJ2-5; 8 positions match TRBD1. From germline, CDR1 is MDHEN and CDR2 SYDVKM. Germline trimming cut 11 bases from V and 5 bases from J; bases unmatched to any gene: 13. The CDR3 loop spans 14 amino acids. The CDR3 nucleotides are TGTGCCTCATGGGGCCAGGGGGCCTGGGAGACCCAGTACTTC. Amino acid sequence: CASWGQGAWETQYF.

The V and J genes are TRBV7-2 and TRBJ1-5; no clear D. The CDR3 is 15 residues long. The V and J ends lost 3 bases and 5 bases respectively, with 14 bases between them. Germline CDR1 and CDR2: SGHTA and FQGNSA. CDR3 bases: TGTGCCAGCAGCTTGATTGGCAGGAGGGATCAGCCCCAGCATTTT. It codes for CASSLIGRRDQPQHF.

CDR3 region: CASSPITSGGDTQYF. As DNA, the CDR3 is TGTGCCAGCAGCCCAATCACTAGCGGGGGCGATACGCAGTATTTT. V usage is TRBV9 and J usage is TRBJ2-3; 11 bases align to TRBD2. The CDR3 sequence is 15 residues long. With V trimmed by 4 bases and J by 6 bases, 7 bases remained unmatched. Germline V gene data show CDR1 as SGDLS and CDR2 as YYNGEE.

The gene calls are TRBV18 and TRBJ2-3; TRBD1 or TRBD2 may be the D gene (5 bases each). Deletions cut 3 bases from V and 1 base from J, with 8 bases between. The V gene's germline CDR1 is KGHSH and CDR2 LQKENI. CDR3 length: 14 amino acids. The CDR3 here is CASSPGDGTDTQYF. Here the CDR3 DNA reads TGTGCCAGCTCACCGGGGGACGGCACAGATACGCAGTATTTT.

The gene calls are TRBV7-2 and TRBJ1-2, with TRBD1 matching 7 bases. V dropped 1 base and J dropped 7; count of bases not matched to a gene: 12. CDR1 and CDR2 from the germline V gene are SGHTA and FQGNSA. CDR3 size: 16 residues. The CDR3 loop reads CASSLGPETGSRGYTF. The CDR3 DNA reads TGTGCCAGCAGCTTAGGGCCCGAGACAGGGTCGCGTGGCTACACCTTC.

V is TRBV5-5 and J is TRBJ1-2; D uncertain. Deletions cut 4 bases from V and 7 bases from J, with 26 bases between. The CDR3 extends over 17 amino acids. Germline CDR1 and CDR2: SGHKS and YYEKEE (reference sequence). CDR3 loop: CASSPSDRAKRNPGYTF. CDR3 DNA sequence: TGTGCCAGCAGCCCCTCCGACCGGGCGAAGCGGAATCCTGGCTACACCTTC.

The V and J genes are TRBV28 and TRBJ2-1; a possible D gene is TRBD2 (6 bases). The V and J ends lost 2 bases and 5 bases respectively, with 10 bases between them. CDR1 is MDHEN and CDR2 is SYDVKM in the germline V gene. CDR3 length: 14 amino acids. The CDR3 DNA reads as TGTGCCAGCAGTTTACGCGGGAACCACAATGAGCAGTTCTTC. Residues: CASSLRGNHNEQFF.

V is TRBV7-2 and J is TRBJ1-1; no clear D gene. V was pared by 1 base and J by 11 bases, with 14 bases between. The CDR3 has 13 residues. Germline V gives CDR1 SGHTA, CDR2 FQGNSA. CDR3 in DNA: TGTGCCAGCAGCTTAGTTCTTCGGCGTCTCGCTTTCTTT. This encodes CASSLVLRRLAFF.

The gene calls are TRBV15 and TRBJ2-7, with TRBD1 as a possible D gene (5 bases). The CDR3 spans 14 residues. The V end was cut by 1 base, the J end by 2 bases, with 9 bases between. The V gene's germline CDR1 is LNHNV and CDR2 YYDKDF (reference sequence). Here the CDR3 DNA reads TGTGCCACCAGCAGAGGGGCAGGGACCTACGAGCAGTACTTC. Protein product: CATSRGAGTYEQYF.

V usage is TRBV5-1 and J usage is TRBJ2-1; D may be TRBD1 (6 bases). Germline V gene sequence: CDR1 SGHRS, CDR2 YFSETQ. Between the trimmed V and J ends, which lost 2 bases and 6 bases, there was a span of 12 bases. The CDR3 has 14 residues. CDR3 amino acids: CASSLIQGTNEQFF. The CDR3 coding sequence is TGCGCCAGCAGCTTAATTCAGGGGACCAATGAGCAGTTCTTC.

The chain has TRBV7-3 and TRBJ2-5; TRBD1 matches 9 bases. V shed 4 bases and J 4 bases; nucleotides not matched to a gene: 1. There are 13 residues in the CDR3. Germline CDR1 reads SGHTA; CDR2 reads FQGTGA. In DNA form, the CDR3 reads TGTGCCAGCAGCTCGGGACAGGGAGAGACCCAGTACTTC. As protein: CASSSGQGETQYF. Full variable domain (rest looked up from reference TRBV7-3 and TRBJ2-5): GAGVSQTPSNKVTEKGKYVELRCDPISGHTALYWYRQSLGQGPEFLIYFQGTGAADDSGLPNDRFFAVRPEGSVSTLKIQRTERGDSAVYLCASSSGQGETQYFGPGTRLLVL.